Sequencing of this T cell receptor beta chain was carried out in a study of cytomegalovirus exposure and HLA in healthy donors. Primers included in the PCR were 60 Vbeta and 13 Jbeta primers. TCRdb's table, derived via immunoSEQ multiplex PCR, lists solely in-frame clones and lacks some. In the table there are approximately 170,000 clones, more than 65% of which are singletons. The study, taken as a whole, reports: Later work showed greater clonal expansion in HLA-associated TCR beta chains than in equally common others. The authors enumerated 150 to 200 TCR beta chains as linked to cytomegalovirus.

CDR1 is MNHNY and CDR2 is SVGAGI in the germline V gene (reference sequence). CDR3 length: 14 amino acids. V lost 5 bases and J lost 4; bases outside the gene matches: 5. As to this clone: Its antigen is unidentified.

Sequencing was done on a sample of PBMCs. This TCR was sampled from a male donor in good health and CMV-seronegative. The gene calls are TRBV6-6 and TRBJ1-2; 9 positions agree with TRBD1. The CDR3: CASSTGTGTYGYTF. The CDR3 bases are TGTGCCAGCAGTACCGGGACAGGGACCTATGGCTACACCTTC.